Below are 23 T cell receptor beta chains sequenced from a single sample in a study of regulatory T cells in long-lasting Graves disease. Both iRepertoire HTBI primers and Arm-PCR of CDR3 regions were used to build the TCR beta libraries. TCRdb redid the calling of the multiplex PCR reads with MiXCR, one entry per CDR3 protein. The table includes about 460,000 distinct CDR3 sequences, under 25% detected once. The time point here: persistent/refractory GD, antithyroid drugs over 5 years with positive TRAb. Making the TCR library involved RNA that had been extracted from PBMCs. This specimen was peripheral blood mononuclear cells (PBMCs), taken when the disease was refractory, from a patient treated with antithyroid drugs. These receptors were taken from a female donor with Graves disease.

This clonotype was observed at least ten times. The V call is TRBV2, the J call TRBJ1-5; D possibly corresponds to TRBD1 (5 bases). V shed 8 bases and J shed 2 bases, with 16 bases lying between them. This CDR3 region has 15 residues. Germline V lookup: CDR1 SNHLY, CDR2 FYNNEI. As DNA, the CDR3 is TGTGCCAGCGGGGCCCGATCCGCGGGCAATCAGCCCCAGCATTTT. Amino acids: CASGARSAGNQPQHF.

This clonotype was found a few times. The CDR3 DNA follows: TGCAGTGCTAGTGGGGGGGCCACTGAAGCTTTCTTT. It translates to CSASGGATEAFF. The J gene is TRBJ1-1, the V gene TRBV20-1; D is possibly TRBD1 (6 bases). Looked up from germline, CDR1 is DFQATT and CDR2 is SNEGSKA (reference sequence). The V end lost 3 bases, the J end lost 4 bases, and 9 bases lay between the germline ends. This CDR3 has 12 residues.

This clonotype was counted many times. The chain joins TRBV28 to TRBJ2-7; D may correspond to TRBD1 or TRBD2 (6 bases each). This CDR3 has 14 amino acids. Germline V gene lookup returns CDR1 MDHEN and CDR2 SYDVKM. Trimming pared 7 bases from V and 1 base from J, leaving 14 bases between. CDR3 nucleotides: TGTGCCAGCACCGAGGGGGGTGGGTCCTACGAGCAGTACTTC. It specifies CASTEGGGSYEQYF.

This clonotype was observed many times. The J gene is TRBJ2-1, the V gene TRBV6-5; 11 bases are a match to TRBD1. The CDR3 has 17 amino acids. The germline V gene encodes CDR1 MNHEY and CDR2 SVGAGI. V lost 0 bases and J lost 8; bases outside the gene matches: 9. The CDR3, as DNA: TGTGCCAGCAGTTACTCGGAAGGGACAGGGGGTTTGTATGAGCAGTTCTTC. Its protein product is CASSYSEGTGGLYEQFF.

The genes are TRBV11-3 and TRBJ2-2; no reliable D call. The V gene's germline CDR1 is SGHNT and CDR2 YENEEA. The CDR3 extends over 15 amino acids. Trimming took 3 bases from V and 1 from J, leaving 9 bases between them. CDR3 DNA: TGTGCCAGCAGCTTTCTTAGGCTGAACACCGGGGAGCTGTTTTTT. This sequence encodes CASSFLRLNTGELFF.

Only a few counts were recorded for this clonotype. The rearrangement links TRBV20-1 to TRBJ2-3, with 9 bases fitting TRBD2. Germline V gene data show CDR1 as DFQATT and CDR2 as SNEGSKA (reference sequence). CDR3 size: 15 residues. V lost 7 bases and J lost 0; bases outside the gene matches: 8. The CDR3: CSVYGTSFSTDTQYF. The CDR3 region has the DNA TGCAGTGTGTACGGGACTAGCTTCAGCACAGATACGCAGTATTTT.

Comments on this clonotype: It is likely a read error: a sequence one base away is far more abundant. Here the CDR3 DNA reads TGTGCCAACAGCCAAGCGGGGGAAGAGACCCAGTACTTC. It encodes CANSQAGEETQYF. The chain joins TRBV7-2 to TRBJ2-5, with TRBD2 matching 8 bases. The CDR3 is 13 residues long. CDR1 and CDR2 from the germline V gene are SGHTA and FQGNSA.

The table lists this clonotype with a few counts. The chain has TRBV5-1 and TRBJ2-2; 10 bases are shared with TRBD1. The length of the CDR3 is 15 residues. V gave up 4 bases and J gave up 8 bases; unmatched junction bases: 8. Germline V gives CDR1 SGHRS, CDR2 YFSETQ. The CDR3 sequence: CASSVGTGVRGELFF. The CDR3 nucleotides are TGCGCCAGCAGCGTCGGGACAGGGGTCCGTGGGGAGCTGTTTTTT.

Concerning this clonotype itself: It may be a read error: a sequence one base away is much more abundant. Since no conserved phenylalanine or tryptophan closes the CDR3, a read error is the likely cause. The V call is TRBV28, the J call TRBJ1-1; maybe TRBD1 (5 bases). V lost 5 bases to trimming and J lost 0 bases, with 16 bases between them. Germline V gives CDR1 MDHEN, CDR2 SYDVKM. CDR3 length: 16 amino acids. CDR3 nucleotide sequence: TGTGCCAGCAGTGGCCGGGGCGACCCCATGAACACTGAAGCTTTCCTT. Protein sequence: CASSGRGDPMNTEAFL.

V and J are TRBV4-2 and TRBJ2-2, with D hard to call. Trimming removed 0 bases at V and 10 bases at J, with 6 bases between. Per the germline V gene, CDR1 is LGHNA and CDR2 is YNFKEQ. This CDR3 has 12 amino acids. The CDR3 DNA reads as TGTGCCAGCAGCCAAGATGAAGAGGAGCTGTTTTTT. It codes for CASSQDEEELFF.

The genes are TRBV11-2 and TRBJ2-5, with D tentatively TRBD1 (6 bases). V dropped 4 bases and J dropped 7 bases, with 16 bases sitting between them. The CDR3 has 14 residues. Germline V gene lookup returns CDR1 SGHAT and CDR2 FQNNGV. CDR3 DNA sequence: TGTGCCAGCAGCTATCCTCTCGGACAGCCGACCCAGTACTTC. The encoded protein is CASSYPLGQPTQYF.

This clonotype was detected only a few times. V gene TRBV2 combines with J gene TRBJ2-4; 7 bases match TRBD1. J gave up 0 bases and V 8 bases, and 13 bases lay outside the gene matches. The germline V gene has CDR1 SNHLY and CDR2 FYNNEI. This CDR3 region has 17 residues. In DNA form, the CDR3 reads TGTGCCAGCCAGGGGGTCTTATCGCCGTTAGCCAAAAACATTCAGTACTTC. The encoded protein is CASQGVLSPLAKNIQYF.

A few counts support this clonotype. This chain joins TRBV25-1 and TRBJ2-7; a possible D gene is TRBD2 (6 bases). V was pared by 3 bases and J by 6 bases, with 18 bases between. The CDR3 contains 15 residues. Germline CDR1 reads MGHDK; CDR2 reads SYGVNS. The CDR3 nucleotides read TGTGCCAGCAGTGATCCCTTTGGGGAGGCTGGCGAGCAGTACTTC. Translation: CASSDPFGEAGEQYF.

The rearrangement joins TRBV19 to TRBJ1-1, with 8 bases lining up with TRBD1. After removal of 5 bases from V and 1 base from J, the junction contained 9 bases not matched to a gene. This CDR3 has 16 residues. Germline-derived CDR1 and CDR2 are LNHDA and SQIVND (reference sequence). CDR3 amino acids: CASSRRTGQENTEAFF. CDR3 coding DNA: TGTGCCAGTAGTCGGCGGACGGGACAGGAGAACACTGAAGCTTTCTTT.

This clonotype showed up just once. A much larger clonotype is one base distant, so this may be a read error. The chain carries TRBV28 and TRBJ1-6; 8 bases are shared with TRBD1. Germline V lookup: CDR1 MDHEN, CDR2 SYDVKM. The V segment lost 6 bases and the J segment 10 bases; nucleotides outside the gene matches: 14. The CDR3 is made up of 16 amino acids. For the CDR3, the DNA is TGTGCCAGCAGAACGCCTATTCAGGGGGCTTTATCACCCCTCCACTTT. Translated: CASRTPIQGALSPLHF.

This clonotype occurred a few times. The chain has TRBV11-2 and TRBJ1-2; 8 bases agree with TRBD1. The CDR3 is 17 amino acids. Trimming removed 0 bases from V and 7 bases from J; junction bases left unmatched: 13. Germline loops: CDR1 SGHAT, CDR2 FQNNGV. CDR3 nucleotides: TGTGCCAGCAGCTTAGAAGTTGGGGGGCAGGGGGCAGGTGGCTACACCTTC. Protein: CASSLEVGGQGAGGYTF.

This clonotype occurred many times. V and J are TRBV10-3 and TRBJ1-2; D not certain. Germline CDR1 is ENHRY and CDR2 is SYGVKD. V lost 8 bases and J lost 1, with 11 bases in between. This CDR3 region has 13 residues. The CDR3 coding sequence is TGTGCCATCGTAAGGGAACTTAACTATGGCTACACCTTC. Protein sequence: CAIVRELNYGYTF.

In this sample, this clonotype turned up many times. V gene TRBV7-8 combines with J gene TRBJ1-1; no clear D gene. This CDR3 contains 14 residues. Trimming pared 0 bases from V and 6 bases from J, leaving 11 bases between. CDR1 and CDR2 from the germline V gene are SGHVS and FQNEAQ. The CDR3 loop is CASSLATFDAEAFF. The CDR3, as DNA: TGTGCCAGCAGCTTAGCTACATTCGACGCTGAAGCTTTCTTT.

This chain joins TRBV6-1 and TRBJ2-2; 8 bases align to TRBD1. CDR3 length: 18 residues. Germline V gene lookup returns CDR1 MNHNS and CDR2 SASEGT. Trimming cost V 4 bases and J 8 bases; bases outside gene matches: 18. The CDR3 loop is CASSVNSRDRKWSGELFF. Written as DNA, the CDR3 is TGTGCCAGCAGTGTAAACTCCCGGGACAGGAAGTGGTCGGGGGAGCTGTTTTTT.

This clonotype came up many times. This chain uses TRBV6-1 with TRBJ1-1, with D perhaps matching TRBD1 (6 bases). Trimming left V 5 bases short and J 1 base short, with 14 bases between. Germline V CDR1 and CDR2: MNHNS, SASEGT. CDR3 length: 15 amino acids. The CDR3 DNA is TGTGCCAGCAGTAAGGGGGGAATTCCGAACACTGAAGCTTTCTTT. It specifies CASSKGGIPNTEAFF.

This clonotype was detected only once. The rearrangement links TRBV20-1 to TRBJ2-3; either TRBD1 or TRBD2 may fit D (5 bases each). Germline loops: CDR1 DFQATT, CDR2 SNEGSKA (reference sequence). Deletions cut 0 bases from V and 3 bases from J, with 10 bases between. CDR3 length: 14 amino acids. The CDR3 coding sequence is TGCAGTGCTAGAGATGGGGGTGTTACAGATACGCAGTATTTT. Translating it yields CSARDGGVTDTQYF.

The chain couples TRBV10-3 to TRBJ2-5; tentative D call: TRBD2 (6 bases). Germline V gene sequence: CDR1 ENHRY, CDR2 SYGVKD. This CDR3 is built from 14 residues. V was clipped by 1 base and J by 5 bases, with 11 bases between them. CDR3 nucleotide sequence: TGTGCCATCAGTGAGTTCCGTCGGGAGGAGACCCAGTACTTC. This translates into CAISEFRREETQYF.

The sample holds a few counts of this clonotype. The genes are TRBV20-1 and TRBJ2-5, with D unclear. The CDR3 totals 16 residues. CDR1 DFQATT and CDR2 SNEGSKA come from the germline V gene (reference sequence). V lost 1 base and J 0 bases, leaving 15 bases between the germline ends. CDR3 sequence reads: CSARAPARQNQETQYF. DNA for the CDR3: TGCAGTGCTAGAGCCCCCGCCCGACAAAACCAAGAGACCCAGTACTTC.